This TCR beta chain was identified in a study of blood T cell repertoires in COVID-19 (dated by TCRdb to 2019 to 2021). Study-wide context: Samples covering the acute and convalescent phases of COVID-19 were provided by collaborators in the United States, Italy and Spain. The material from the prospective study consisted of cDNA or gDNA derived from T cells, B-cell-depleted T cells, or PBMCs. Deeply sampled blood TCRbeta repertoires from subjects exposed to, actively infected with, or recovered from COVID-19 were included in the dataset. A freely available public database, intended as a resource for researchers studying the immune response to SARS-CoV-2, is where the repertoires were released. The samples were drawn from the first 160 participants of the ongoing ImmuneRACE study and from about 1,200 subjects provided by 6 global collaborators. A de-identified subject ID, COVID-19 status, age in years and sex were almost always included in the sample metadata. HLA class I and class II types, where available, came from metadata supplied by the sample provider rather than from assay-based typing.

Overall study results and their limits: The quantity of clinical and demographic metadata differed by source and by participant and was supplied without curation.

Relative to germline, V is missing 3 bases and J is missing 2 bases, with 3 bases of the junction outside any gene match. CDR1 and CDR2, per the germline V gene, are SGHRS and YFSETQ. The CDR3 contains 15 residues, cysteine and phenylalanine counted. Just CDR3 DNA is preserved here, 45 bases in frame from base 1. The immunoSEQ Assay, a bias-controlled multiplex PCR, was used to amplify TCRbeta CDR3 regions from genomic DNA. Per the authors' processing: Nucleated cell counts per sample were estimated from amplification of reference gene primers within the assay. Sequence reads were collapsed and filtered to measure the absolute abundance of every unique TCRbeta CDR3 rearrangement. Productive Simpson clonality was computed per sample as the square root of Simpson's diversity index over productive rearrangements. Sourced from immuneACCESS, this table was stored by TCRdb with only in-frame sequences that have V and J called. A share of the clones is absent; for the studies checked, an unresolved V gene accounts for under half, and the remainder has no known explanation. The V and J calls and clone size come from that table; D and trimming were worked out from the DNA. The sample profile shows 50,000 or so clones; 75% to 85% of them were found once. The ten largest clonotypes hold around 17% of the sample.

Each collaborating institution followed its own protocols to collect whole blood in K2EDTA tubes. Collaborator samples were shipped for TCRbeta analysis as frozen whole blood, isolated PBMCs, or DNA extracted from either sample type. On this clone itself: What this receptor recognizes is not known. Base qualities are missing; no much larger clone stands one base away.

Sequencing input: peripheral blood. The source of this sequence is a man aged 35 to 55 with acute or convalescent COVID-19. This sequence uses TRBV5-1 and TRBJ1-5, with 9 middle bases fitting TRBD1. The CDR3 reads CASSSGQGGNQPQHF. At the DNA level, the sequence is TGCGCCAGCAGCTCGGGACAGGGCGGCAATCAGCCCCAGCATTTT. The reference TRBV5-1 and TRBJ1-5 proteins fill in what lies around the CDR3, so the full variable domain reads KAGVTQTPRYLIKTRGQQVTLSCSPISGHRSVSWYQQTPGQGLQFLFEYFSETQRNKGNFPGRFSGRQFSNSRSEMNVSTLELGDSALYLCASSSGQGGNQPQHFGDGTRLSIL.